One sample yielded the 23 T cell receptor beta chains listed below, sequenced in a study of high-grade serous ovarian cancer treatment subgroups. Tumor tissue was taken before any definitive surgery or chemotherapy was given. Assay used: immunoSEQ multiplex PCR; TCRdb lists only in-frame clones, some missing. The profile shows 7,500 to 8,500 clones, 60% to 85% of them singletons. The source material was tumor tissue. The receptor source for this set is a human donor with high-grade serous ovarian cancer.

V and J are TRBV4-2 and TRBJ2-7, with 7 bases lining up with TRBD1. The CDR3 runs to 16 residues. V trimming: 0 bases; J trimming: 3 bases; junction bases outside the gene matches: 8. CDR1 and CDR2 from the germline V gene are LGHNA and YNFKEQ. In DNA form, the CDR3 reads TGTGCCAGCAGCCAAGATCCAGGGGGACAAGTCTACGAGCAGTACTTC. Translating it yields CASSQDPGGQVYEQYF.

This clone was observed a few times. The chain links TRBV19 to TRBJ1-1; D not certain. V dropped 6 bases and J dropped 5 bases, with 7 bases sitting between them. The germline V gene encodes CDR1 LNHDA and CDR2 SQIVND (reference sequence). This CDR3 is 11 amino acids long. The CDR3 protein is CASREDTEAFF. In DNA form, the CDR3 reads TGTGCCAGTAGAGAAGATACTGAAGCTTTCTTT. Combining the CDR3 with reference TRBV19 and TRBJ1-1 gives the whole variable domain DGGITQSPKYLFRKEGQNVTLSCEQNLNHDAMYWYRQDPGQGLRLIYYSQIVNDFQKGDIAEGYSVSREKKESFPLTVTSAQKNPTAFYLCASREDTEAFFGQGTRLTVV.

The chain links TRBV19 to TRBJ2-1, with D perhaps matching TRBD1 (5 bases). There are 14 residues in the CDR3. Trimming stripped 5 bases from V and 5 bases from J, with 13 bases between. Germline V gene data show CDR1 as LNHDA and CDR2 as SQIVND (reference sequence). CDR3 residues: CASSEEGVHNEQFF. DNA of the CDR3: TGTGCCAGTAGTGAAGAAGGGGTCCACAATGAGCAGTTCTTC. Variable domain in full (rest from reference TRBV19 and TRBJ2-1): DGGITQSPKYLFRKEGQNVTLSCEQNLNHDAMYWYRQDPGQGLRLIYYSQIVNDFQKGDIAEGYSVSREKKESFPLTVTSAQKNPTAFYLCASSEEGVHNEQFFGPGTRLTVL.

The genes are TRBV7-2 and TRBJ2-5; D gene unclear. The V end lost 1 base, the J end lost 2 bases, and 5 bases lay between the germline ends. Germline assignment: CDR1 SGHTA and CDR2 FQGNSA. This CDR3 region has 13 residues. CDR3 protein: CASSLVRQETQYF. The CDR3, as DNA: TGTGCCAGCAGCTTAGTACGGCAAGAGACCCAGTACTTC.

This chain links TRBV5-8 with TRBJ2-3; either TRBD1 or TRBD2 may supply D (5 bases each). Germline assignment: CDR1 SGHTS and CDR2 YDEGEE. The CDR3 has 15 amino acids. V was shortened by 2 bases and J by 0 bases, with 10 bases between the two germline ends. CDR3 sequence reads: CASSFGTVSTDTQYF. Here the CDR3 DNA reads TGTGCCAGCAGCTTCGGGACCGTGAGCACAGATACGCAGTATTTT.

The rearrangement uses TRBV5-4 and TRBJ1-1; 10 nucleotides match TRBD1. Germline V gives CDR1 SGHNT, CDR2 YYREEE (reference sequence). V shed 4 bases and J 5 bases; nucleotides not matched to a gene: 5. CDR3 length: 14 amino acids. CDR3 sequence (DNA): TGTGCCAGCAGCCCCGGGACAGGGGTTACTGAAGCTTTCTTT. It translates to CASSPGTGVTEAFF.

The rearrangement links TRBV30 to TRBJ2-7; tentative D call: TRBD2 (7 bases). Germline V lookup: CDR1 GTSNPN, CDR2 SVGIG (reference sequence). The CDR3 is 14 residues long. The V end lost 1 base, the J end lost 1 base, and 11 bases lay between the germline ends. In DNA form, the CDR3 reads TGTGCCTGGAGTGGGGGGGGGCATTCCTACGAGCAGTACTTC. This translates into CAWSGGGHSYEQYF.

The chain carries TRBV7-2 and TRBJ1-6; 8 nucleotides match TRBD1. V shed 6 bases and J 10 bases; nucleotides not matched to a gene: 11. The CDR3 loop spans 15 amino acids. CDR1 is SGHTA and CDR2 is FQGNSA in the germline V gene. CDR3 sequence reads: CASSKSGGASSPLHF. CDR3 nucleotide sequence: TGTGCCAGCAGTAAATCAGGGGGCGCTTCCTCACCCCTCCACTTT. The full variable domain, its missing parts supplied by reference TRBV7-2 and TRBJ1-6, is GAGVSQSPSNKVTEKGKDVELRCDPISGHTALYWYRQSLGQGLEFLIYFQGNSAPDKSGLPSDRFSAERTGGSVSTLTIQRTQQEDSAVYLCASSKSGGASSPLHFGNGTRLTVT.

V is TRBV9 and J is TRBJ2-3; TRBD2 aligns across 8 bases. V shed 1 base and J 8 bases; nucleotides not matched to a gene: 6. The CDR3 covers 14 residues. Germline V lookup: CDR1 SGDLS, CDR2 YYNGEE. The CDR3 DNA is TGTGCCAGCAGCGTATCGGGGGGGCCCTCTACGCAGTATTTT. The encoded protein is CASSVSGGPSTQYF.

This clone was seen a handful of times. V and J are TRBV6-1 and TRBJ1-1; 7 nucleotides align to TRBD1. V lost 7 bases and J lost 1; bases outside the gene matches: 6. CDR3 length equals 14 residues. Germline loops: CDR1 MNHNS, CDR2 SASEGT. CDR3 sequence: CASTKQGTNTEAFF. CDR3 nucleotide sequence: TGTGCCAGCACAAAACAGGGGACGAACACTGAAGCTTTCTTT.

The chain links TRBV7-2 to TRBJ1-2; D is uncertain. Between the trimmed V and J ends, which lost 1 base and 4 bases, there was a span of 10 bases. This CDR3 has 14 residues. Germline lookup yields CDR1 SGHTA and CDR2 FQGNSA. The CDR3 DNA reads as TGTGCCAGCAGCTTAGGAACTGGAGGCTATGGCTACACCTTC. This codes for CASSLGTGGYGYTF.

The chain has TRBV7-2 and TRBJ2-3; the match to TRBD2 covers 11 bases. Looked up from germline, CDR1 is SGHTA and CDR2 is FQGNSA. With 5 bases clipped from V and 1 base from J, the junction kept 14 bases outside the gene matches. The CDR3 length is 19 residues. The CDR3 bases are TGTGCCAGCAGCAAAGTAGCGGCTAGCGGGGGGCGACGCACAGATACGCAGTATTTT. This codes for CASSKVAASGGRRTDTQYF. The full variable domain, completed using reference TRBV7-2 and TRBJ2-3, is GAGVSQSPSNKVTEKGKDVELRCDPISGHTALYWYRQSLGQGLEFLIYFQGNSAPDKSGLPSDRFSAERTGGSVSTLTIQRTQQEDSAVYLCASSKVAASGGRRTDTQYFGPGTRLTVL.

The CDR3 nucleotides are TGCGCCAGCAGCCAAGATCGTTCCGGGGGCGTGTGGACCGGGGAGCTGTTTTTT. Translated, it gives CASSQDRSGGVWTGELFF. The chain carries TRBV4-1 and TRBJ2-2, with D perhaps given as TRBD1 or TRBD2 (6 bases each). The CDR3 length is 18 residues. The V gene's germline CDR1 is MGHRA and CDR2 YSYEKL. Deletions cut 0 bases from V and 5 bases from J, with 19 bases between.

The chain recombines TRBV11-2 with TRBJ2-7; D may be TRBD2 (7 bases). Trimming removed 3 bases from V and 2 bases from J, with 17 bases in between. Germline V CDR1 and CDR2: SGHAT, FQNNGV. The CDR3 sequence is 16 residues long. CDR3 sequence: CASSLAGGGLTYEQYF. CDR3 nucleotides: TGTGCCAGCAGCTTGGCTGGGGGGGGGCTTACCTACGAGCAGTACTTC.

The CDR3 nucleotides read TGTGCCAGCAGTGAAGACAGGGGCCCCCACGATACGCAGTATTTT. Translated: CASSEDRGPHDTQYF. This chain uses TRBV2 with TRBJ2-3, with 7 nucleotides matching TRBD1. Germline CDR1 and CDR2: SNHLY and FYNNEI. V lost 1 base to trimming and J lost 6 bases; unmatched junction nucleotides: 7. The CDR3 totals 15 residues.

The chain recombines TRBV29-1 with TRBJ1-1; no clear D gene. The V end lost 0 bases, the J end lost 1 base, and 6 bases lay between the germline ends. The V gene's germline CDR1 is SQVTM and CDR2 ANQGSEA. The CDR3 length is 13 residues. The CDR3 protein is CSVEEDGNTEAFF. As DNA, the CDR3 is TGCAGCGTTGAAGAGGATGGGAACACTGAAGCTTTCTTT.

Only one count was recorded for this clone. The chain combines TRBV5-4 with TRBJ2-5; no clear D gene. The last part of the DNA fits TRBJ2-7 better; the J call may be wrong. Per germline, CDR1 SGHNT and CDR2 YYREEE (reference sequence). The CDR3 is made up of 13 amino acids. The DNA for the CDR3 is TGTGCCAGCAGCTTGGCTGTGCCCTACGAGCAGTACTTC. It yields the protein CASSLAVPYEQYF.

V is TRBV11-2 and J is TRBJ2-3, with D perhaps TRBD1 or TRBD2 (5 bases each). The CDR3 runs 15 residues. V lost 3 bases, J lost 3 bases, and 13 bases lay in between. CDR1 SGHAT and CDR2 FQNNGV come from the germline V gene. The CDR3 reads CASSLGRITTDTQYF. CDR3 nucleotides: TGTGCCAGCAGCTTGGGACGGATTACAACAGATACGCAGTATTTT. The variable domain in full, with the rest retrieved from reference TRBV11-2 and TRBJ2-3, is EAGVAQSPRYKIIEKRQSVAFWCNPISGHATLYWYQQILGQGPKLLIQFQNNGVVDDSQLPKDRFSAERLKGVDSTLKIQPAKLEDSAVYLCASSLGRITTDTQYFGPGTRLTVL.

The CDR3 DNA sequence: TGTGCCAGCTCAACCCTCACAGATACGCAGTATTTT. Its protein product is CASSTLTDTQYF. The chain links TRBV9 to TRBJ2-3; D not resolved. CDR3 size: 12 residues. The V end lost 7 bases, the J end lost 2 bases, and 8 bases lay between the germline ends. Per germline, CDR1 SGDLS and CDR2 YYNGEE.

The rearrangement uses TRBV27 and TRBJ2-5, with TRBD1 identical over 9 bases. Gene TRBJ2-7 matches the end of the DNA better, so the J call may be wrong. Per germline, CDR1 MNHEY and CDR2 SMNVEV (reference sequence). The CDR3 sequence is 14 residues long. The CDR3 DNA is TGTGCCAGCAGTTGGGGACAGGGCTCCTACGAGCAGTACTTC. Its translation is CASSWGQGSYEQYF.

The chain combines TRBV29-1 with TRBJ2-3, with D possibly TRBD1 on 5 matching bases. Germline assignment: CDR1 SQVTM and CDR2 ANQGSEA. Trimming pared 3 bases from V and 0 bases from J, leaving 13 bases between. The CDR3 length is 15 residues. The chain's CDR3 is CSVDLQGSSTDTQYF. CDR3 DNA: TGCAGCGTTGATCTGCAGGGATCTAGCACAGATACGCAGTATTTT.

This clone was detected only once. The V gene is TRBV10-3, the J gene TRBJ2-1, with TRBD2 identical over 8 bases. Losses at the gene ends were 2 bases for V and 3 bases for J; bases not matched to a gene: 3. CDR3 length equals 15 residues. Germline CDR1 reads ENHRY; CDR2 reads SYGVKD. CDR3 loop: CAISERAGDYNEQFF. In nucleotides, the CDR3 is TGTGCCATCAGTGAGAGAGCGGGGGACTACAATGAGCAGTTCTTC.

The CDR3 coding sequence is TGTGCCAGCAGCGTAGGCGGGATGGATACGCAGTATTTT. It specifies CASSVGGMDTQYF. The rearrangement links TRBV9 to TRBJ2-3, with a tentative D call TRBD2 (6 bases). With 0 bases removed from V and 6 bases from J, the gap between germline ends came to 8 bases. The CDR3 spans 13 residues. Germline loops: CDR1 SGDLS, CDR2 YYNGEE.